These 9 T cell receptor beta chains share one sample of origin, sequenced in a study of cytomegalovirus exposure and HLA in healthy donors. Produced via immunoSEQ multiplex PCR; TCRdb's table is partial and in-frame only. The table has 350,000 or so clones, just over 85% seen once. The sample taken for sequencing was PBMCs. These receptors all come from a young woman in good health and CMV-seronegative.

The chain employs TRBV18 and TRBJ1-2; TRBD1 agrees at 8 bases. This CDR3 spans 14 amino acids. The V and J ends lost 2 bases and 6 bases, in that order; junction bases with no gene match: 5. Germline CDR1 and CDR2: KGHSH and LQKENI. CDR3: CASSPEAGGDGYTF. In DNA, the CDR3 is TGTGCCAGCTCACCAGAGGCAGGGGGCGATGGCTACACCTTC.

The chain joins TRBV6-1 to TRBJ2-3; D possibly uses TRBD1 or TRBD2 (6 bases each). In germline, CDR1 is MNHNS, CDR2 SASEGT. The V gene lost 8 bases and the J gene lost 3 bases, with 27 bases spanning the gap. This CDR3 is built from 18 residues. The CDR3 region is CASRKGGFGGKRTDTQYF. CDR3 nucleotides: TGTGCCAGCCGTAAAGGGGGGTTCGGCGGGAAGCGAACAGATACGCAGTATTTT.

The gene calls are TRBV4-3 and TRBJ2-1; a weak D match, TRBD2 (7 bases). V dropped 2 bases and J dropped 4 bases, with 12 bases sitting between them. Germline lookup yields CDR1 LGHNA and CDR2 YSLEER. The CDR3 runs to 15 residues. CDR3 residues: CASSQTRGPYNEQFF. CDR3 coding DNA: TGCGCCAGCAGCCAAACGCGGGGGCCGTACAATGAGCAGTTCTTC.

Here the CDR3 DNA reads TGTGCCAGCTCACCGAAACTAGCGGGCGGGAGTGCTCCAGATACGCAGTATTTT. Translation: CASSPKLAGGSAPDTQYF. The rearrangement joins TRBV18 to TRBJ2-3; 9 bases agree with TRBD2. This CDR3 has 18 amino acids. From germline, CDR1 is KGHSH and CDR2 LQKENI. The trim removed 3 bases at V and 4 bases at J, leaving 14 bases unmatched.

The rearrangement joins TRBV25-1 to TRBJ2-2, with D perhaps matching TRBD1 (6 bases). The CDR3 runs 13 residues. Germline lookup yields CDR1 MGHDK and CDR2 SYGVNS. V was pared by 6 bases and J by 6 bases, with 11 bases between. The CDR3 DNA is TGTGCCAGCAGCGACAGGTCGGCCGGGGAGCTGTTTTTT. Translating it yields CASSDRSAGELFF.

The chain links TRBV27 to TRBJ2-4, with D possibly matching TRBD1 (7 bases). Germline V gene sequence: CDR1 MNHEY, CDR2 SMNVEV (reference sequence). V was trimmed by 6 bases and J by 14 bases, leaving 17 bases between them. The length of the CDR3 is 12 residues. CDR3 sequence (DNA): TGTGCCAGCAGCCAGGGGGGTTTACCCGAGTACTTC. Amino acid sequence: CASSQGGLPEYF.

This chain joins TRBV19 and TRBJ1-2; D perhaps matches TRBD1 (5 bases). The CDR3 spans 15 residues. V was shortened by 3 bases and J by 2 bases, with 13 bases between the two germline ends. CDR1 and CDR2 from the germline V gene are LNHDA and SQIVND (reference sequence). The CDR3 sequence: CASSIPGLLNYGYTF. The CDR3 coding sequence is TGTGCCAGTAGTATTCCAGGGCTGCTGAACTATGGCTACACCTTC.

At least ten counts were recorded for this clone. As DNA, the CDR3 is TGTGCCAGCAGCCCCGCCGCGGGGGTCGTCACTGAAGCTTTCTTT. It specifies CASSPAAGVVTEAFF. This chain links TRBV28 with TRBJ1-1; D is perhaps TRBD1 (5 bases). This CDR3 is 15 amino acids long. V lost 6 bases and J 4 bases, leaving 18 bases between the germline ends. The V gene's germline CDR1 is MDHEN and CDR2 SYDVKM.

This chain links TRBV19 with TRBJ1-1; a weak D match, TRBD1 (6 bases). Germline CDR1 and CDR2: LNHDA and SQIVND (reference sequence). CDR3 size: 15 residues. Trimming left V 6 bases short and J 5 bases short, with 19 bases between. The CDR3 reads CASSHLQGPLTEAFF. The DNA for the CDR3 is TGTGCCAGTAGCCACCTACAGGGCCCCCTAACTGAAGCTTTCTTT.